The 27 T cell receptor beta chains presented below share a single source sample, sequenced in a study of molecular identifiers for immune sequencing clone quantification. TCRdb re-called the PCR reads with MiXCR, one entry per CDR3 protein. The top ten clones hold 0.75% to 0.9% of a sample with tens of thousands of distinct CDR3 sequences, around a quarter of them seen once. The sequenced sample consisted of naive CD8+ T cells from blood, with Jurkat cell RNA spiked in. Subset denoted: FACS-sorted CD8+CD4-CCR7+CD45RA+ naive T cells. These TCRs come from a human donor in good health. Some libraries in this study had Jurkat cell RNA spiked in.

This clonotype showed up just a few times. This may stem from a read error, because a much larger clone lies one nucleotide away. The chain uses TRBV5-3 and TRBJ2-3; 7 bases fit TRBD2. TRBV5-3 is identified as an open reading frame with a role that is uncertain. This CDR3 spans 15 amino acids. Unmatched junction bases numbered 13, after V lost 9 bases and J lost 3 bases. The CDR3: CANSLKGEGTDTQYF. The DNA for the CDR3 is TGTGCCAACAGCTTAAAAGGGGAGGGTACAGATACGCAGTATTTT.

The chain is built from TRBV12-5 and TRBJ1-1; D gene uncertain. Germline lookup yields CDR1 LGHNT and CDR2 FRNRAP. The CDR3 spans 13 residues. Trimming shortened V by 6 bases and J by 0 bases, and 8 bases separated the two germline ends. CDR3 nucleotide sequence: TGTGCTAGTGGCATACTCTTGAACACTGAAGCTTTCTTT. Amino acid sequence: CASGILLNTEAFF. Looking up the rest from reference TRBV12-5 and TRBJ1-1 gives the full variable domain: DARVTQTPRHKVTEMGQEVTMRCQPILGHNTVFWYRQTMMQGLELLAYFRNRAPLDDSGMPKDRFSAEMPDATLATLKIQPSEPRDSAVYFCASGILLNTEAFFGQGTRLTVV.

This clonotype was recorded many times. This chain connects TRBV4-1 to TRBJ2-7, with TRBD2 as a possible D gene (5 bases). In germline, CDR1 is MGHRA, CDR2 YSYEKL. This CDR3 is built from 17 residues. With 1 base removed from V and 2 bases from J, the gap between germline ends came to 18 bases. The CDR3 DNA sequence: TGCGCCAGCAGCCAAGCCCTAAGCCAAGCGGAACCCTACGAGCAGTACTTC. As protein: CASSQALSQAEPYEQYF.

This clonotype was recorded a few times. A read error is possible here, since a much larger clone lies one base away. The chain employs TRBV29-1 and TRBJ2-7; tentative D call: TRBD2 (5 bases). The CDR3 is made up of 13 amino acids. Trimming cost V 0 bases and J 6 bases, with 12 bases left between them. Germline-derived CDR1 and CDR2 are SQVTM and ANQGSEA. In DNA, the CDR3 is TGCAGCGTTGAAGATCCGGCGAGGGTCGAGCAGTACTTC. This codes for CSVEDPARVEQYF.

This clonotype was picked up a small number of times. The rearrangement joins TRBV7-9 to TRBJ1-5; D unresolved. The CDR3 is 14 amino acids. V lost 1 base and J lost 7, with 11 bases in between. The germline CDR1 and CDR2 sequences are SEHNR and FQNEAQ (reference sequence). The CDR3 loop is CASSLDVGLQPQHF. The CDR3 coding sequence is TGTGCCAGCAGCTTAGATGTTGGGCTCCAGCCCCAGCATTTT.

The table lists this clonotype with a count of one. A much larger clone sits a single nucleotide away, making a read error possible. This chain uses TRBV25-1 with TRBJ2-5; D uncertain. Germline assignment: CDR1 MGHDK and CDR2 SYGVNS. The CDR3 contains 16 residues. The CDR3 is CAGSGSPVGHQETQYF. DNA of the CDR3: TGTGCCGGCAGTGGGTCCCCGGTAGGGCACCAAGAGACCCAGTACTTC.

As regards this clonotype: Sequence at one end of the junction differs from germline and may be a read error. J is TRBJ2-5 and V is TRBV7-2; 8 bases are a match to TRBD1. The CDR3 sequence is 17 residues long. The germline V gene has CDR1 SGHTA and CDR2 FQGNSA. CDR3 amino acids: CASSLVGQGAYLEPQYF. Here the CDR3 DNA reads TGTGCCAGCAGCTTAGTGGGGCAGGGGGCTTACCTAGAGCCCCAGTACTTC.

This sequence joins TRBV12-3 or TRBV12-4 and TRBJ1-1, with D tentatively TRBD1 (6 bases). Deletions cut 6 bases from V and 4 bases from J, with 15 bases between. This CDR3 comprises 14 residues. CDR3 bases: TGTGCCAGCAGACTGGAGACAGGCAGCACTGAAGCTTTCTTT. Protein sequence: CASRLETGSTEAFF.

As regards this clonotype: Being one base from a much bigger clone, this may be a read error. V usage is TRBV6-2 or TRBV6-3 and J usage is TRBJ2-7; the D is unclear. Trimming pared 7 bases from V and 7 bases from J, leaving 14 bases between. From germline, CDR1 is MNHEY and CDR2 SVGEGT. The CDR3 covers 12 residues. In DNA form, the CDR3 reads TGTGCCAGCAACGCCCCGGGCGAAGAGCAGTACTTC. Protein: CASNAPGEEQYF.

The V call is TRBV5-1, the J call TRBJ2-7, with D possibly TRBD2 on 5 matching bases. The V end was cut by 10 bases, the J end by 10 bases, with 18 bases between. Germline lookup yields CDR1 SGHRS and CDR2 YFSETQ. The CDR3 length is 11 residues. The CDR3 DNA follows: TGCGCCTCCGGGGTCGGTGAAAGCCAGTACTTC. This encodes CASGVGESQYF. Supplemented by reference TRBV5-1 and TRBJ2-7, the full variable domain reads KAGVTQTPRYLIKTRGQQVTLSCSPISGHRSVSWYQQTPGQGLQFLFEYFSETQRNKGNFPGRFSGRQFSNSRSEMNVSTLELGDSALYLCASGVGESQYFGPGTRLTVT.

With respect to this clonotype: This may be a read error, as it is one base from a much larger clone. The V and J genes are TRBV9 and TRBJ1-3, with a possible D match to TRBD1 (5 bases). In germline, CDR1 is SGDLS, CDR2 YYNGEE. CDR3 length equals 16 residues. Trimming pared 3 bases from V and 0 bases from J, leaving 13 bases between. The CDR3 bases are TGTGCCAGCAGCGCGGGGGAGCGCGACTCTGGAAACACCATATATTTT. It encodes CASSAGERDSGNTIYF.

Comment on this clonotype: The conserved phenylalanine or tryptophan is not found at the CDR3 terminus, so this likely reflects a read error. The V and J genes are TRBV20-1 and TRBJ2-5, with a weak D call TRBD1 (6 bases). The germline V gene encodes CDR1 DFQATT and CDR2 SNEGSKA (reference sequence). The CDR3 is 12 amino acids. Trimming removed 6 bases at V and 1 base at J, with 9 bases between. CDR3 DNA sequence: TGCAGTGCGCGACAGGTCCAAGAGACCCAGTACCTC. This encodes CSARQVQETQYL.

At least ten counts were recorded for this clonotype. This chain joins TRBV24-1 and TRBJ1-1; D gene uncertain. There are 13 residues in the CDR3. Germline values: CDR1 KGHDR, CDR2 SFDVKD. V lost 4 bases to trimming and J lost 5 bases, with 10 bases between them. The CDR3 reads CATSESDSTEAFF. CDR3 in DNA: TGTGCCACCAGTGAATCAGATAGTACTGAAGCTTTCTTT.

This clonotype appeared many times. The V call is TRBV19, the J call TRBJ2-5; D gene uncertain. This CDR3 is built from 12 residues. The germline V gene has CDR1 LNHDA and CDR2 SQIVND (reference sequence). V was trimmed by 4 bases and J by 2 bases, leaving 5 bases between them. The CDR3 coding sequence is TGTGCCAGTAGTACGAGACAAGAGACCCAGTACTTC. Encoded protein: CASSTRQETQYF.

With regard to this clonotype: A much more abundant neighbour one base away suggests this may be a read error. Because the CDR3 is missing its conserved closing phenylalanine or tryptophan, this is likely a read error. The chain links TRBV7-9 to TRBJ2-5; D might be TRBD2 (5 bases). Germline loops: CDR1 SEHNR, CDR2 FQNEAQ (reference sequence). This CDR3 contains 14 residues. Trimming removed 2 bases from V and 1 base from J, with 8 bases in between. This CDR3 is CASSLSSLQETQYY. The CDR3 coding sequence is TGTGCCAGCAGCTTATCTAGCCTCCAAGAGACCCAGTACTAC.

Concerning this clonotype: It may be a read error: a sequence one base away is much more abundant. CDR3 region: CASSRPQDRYTDTPYF. In DNA form, the CDR3 reads TGTGCCAGCAGCCGACCACAGGACAGGTACACAGATACGCCGTATTTT. The V and J genes are TRBV7-2 and TRBJ2-3, with 7 bases matching TRBD1. The CDR3 runs to 16 residues. Per the germline V gene, CDR1 is SGHTA and CDR2 is FQGNSA.

CDR3 nucleotide sequence: TGTGCCTGGAGTGTAGTGGGGGCTGCCGGGGAGCTGTTTTTT. Translation: CAWSVVGAAGELFF. The chain couples TRBV30 to TRBJ2-2, with D maybe TRBD1 (6 bases). Germline CDR1 and CDR2: GTSNPN and SVGIG (reference sequence). The CDR3 extends over 14 amino acids. V dropped 0 bases and J dropped 6 bases, with 11 bases sitting between them.

This clonotype was picked up many times. This chain connects TRBV5-1 to TRBJ1-5, with D perhaps TRBD1 (5 bases). V was cut by 0 bases and J by 5 bases, with 9 bases left in between. Germline V gene data show CDR1 as SGHRS and CDR2 as YFSETQ. The CDR3 length is 14 residues. In DNA, the CDR3 is TGCGCCAGCAGCTTGGAGGGGTCGGATCAGCCCCAGCATTTT. It codes for CASSLEGSDQPQHF. Drawing the rest from reference TRBV5-1 and TRBJ1-5, the complete variable domain is KAGVTQTPRYLIKTRGQQVTLSCSPISGHRSVSWYQQTPGQGLQFLFEYFSETQRNKGNFPGRFSGRQFSNSRSEMNVSTLELGDSALYLCASSLEGSDQPQHFGDGTRLSIL.

This clonotype was detected a few times. The genes are TRBV5-5 and TRBJ2-1; D possibly corresponds to TRBD2 (6 bases). The CDR3 length is 15 residues. Trimming took 1 base from V and 2 from J, leaving 10 bases between them. The germline gives CDR1 SGHKS, CDR2 YYEKEE (reference sequence). The CDR3 DNA follows: TGTGCCAGCAGCTTGTTAGCGGAGACCTACAATGAGCAGTTCTTC. This sequence encodes CASSLLAETYNEQFF.

The rearrangement links TRBV27 to TRBJ2-7, with D tentatively TRBD1 (6 bases). Trimming took off 2 bases at V and 4 bases at J, with 18 bases between the two ends. CDR3 length: 16 amino acids. Per the germline V gene, CDR1 is MNHEY and CDR2 is SMNVEV (reference sequence). CDR3 sequence reads: CASSLSFGDIAYEQYF. Written as DNA, the CDR3 is TGTGCCAGCAGTTTAAGTTTCGGGGACATCGCGTACGAGCAGTACTTC.

This chain joins TRBV18 and TRBJ2-1; the match to TRBD2 covers 8 bases. Germline values: CDR1 KGHSH, CDR2 LQKENI. Trimming took 2 bases from V and 3 from J; bases not matched to a gene: 3. CDR3 length: 15 residues. CDR3 protein: CASSPSGGDYNEQFF. CDR3 nucleotides: TGTGCCAGCTCACCATCGGGAGGGGACTACAATGAGCAGTTCTTC.

This clonotype has ten or more counts. V gene TRBV25-1 combines with J gene TRBJ1-4; D is uncertain. CDR1 and CDR2 from the germline V gene are MGHDK and SYGVNS. Trimming removed 7 bases from V and 8 bases from J, with 14 bases in between. The CDR3 spans 13 residues. CDR3 nucleotides: TGTGCCAGCAAGGAGGGAGGGCGGGAAAAACTGTTTTTT. Translating it yields CASKEGGREKLFF. The full variable domain, in which reference TRBV25-1 and TRBJ1-4 provide the parts outside the CDR3, is EADIYQTPRYLVIGTGKKITLECSQTMGHDKMYWYQQDPGMELHLIHYSYGVNSTEKGDLSSESTVSRIRTEHFPLTLESARPSHTSQYLCASKEGGREKLFFGSGTQLSVL.

This clonotype has just a few counts. This chain joins TRBV9 and TRBJ1-3, with D hard to call. The CDR3 contains 15 residues. V lost 0 bases, J lost 0 bases, and 7 bases lay in between. Germline V gene sequence: CDR1 SGDLS, CDR2 YYNGEE. CDR3 nucleotide sequence: TGTGCCAGCAGCGTAGACGGGGTCTCTGGAAACACCATATATTTT. Translation gives CASSVDGVSGNTIYF.

The sample holds one count of this clonotype. The CDR3 sequence is CASSSGARGDTQYF. In DNA form, the CDR3 reads TGTGCCAGCAGCTCTGGCGCGCGAGGAGATACGCAGTATTTT. The chain links TRBV11-2 to TRBJ2-3; D unclear. Germline CDR1 SGHAT, CDR2 FQNNGV. The CDR3 length is 14 residues. V lost 4 bases to trimming and J lost 5 bases, with 13 bases between them.

This clonotype was observed many times. This rearrangement joins TRBV7-6 to TRBJ2-7, with D perhaps TRBD1 or TRBD2 (5 bases each). The V and J ends lost 4 bases and 2 bases respectively, with 18 bases between them. The germline V gene has CDR1 SGHVS and CDR2 FNYEAQ. The CDR3 is made up of 16 amino acids. The CDR3 spells CASSSHPGPSAYEQYF. The CDR3 DNA reads TGTGCCAGCAGCTCCCACCCGGGACCGTCTGCCTACGAGCAGTACTTC.

The chain uses TRBV27 and TRBJ2-6, with TRBD1 matching over 12 bases. The germline CDR1 and CDR2 sequences are MNHEY and SMNVEV (reference sequence). Losses at the gene ends were 8 bases for V and 2 bases for J; bases not matched to a gene: 1. The CDR3 runs to 15 residues. This CDR3 reads CASRDRGPGANVLTF. CDR3 DNA: TGTGCCAGCCGGGACAGGGGGCCTGGGGCCAACGTCCTGACTTTC.

Points on this clonotype: It may be a read error: a sequence one base away is much more abundant. This chain connects TRBV4-3 to TRBJ1-6, with TRBD1 matching over 8 bases. Per germline, CDR1 LGHNA and CDR2 YSLEER. The V gene end was trimmed by 3 bases and the J gene end by 5 bases; junction bases not matched to a gene: 6. The CDR3 sequence is 16 residues long. The CDR3 protein is CASSQGRGRNNSPLHF. The CDR3 nucleotides read TGCGCCAGCAGCCAGGGCAGGGGGCGTAATAATTCACCCCTCCACTTT.